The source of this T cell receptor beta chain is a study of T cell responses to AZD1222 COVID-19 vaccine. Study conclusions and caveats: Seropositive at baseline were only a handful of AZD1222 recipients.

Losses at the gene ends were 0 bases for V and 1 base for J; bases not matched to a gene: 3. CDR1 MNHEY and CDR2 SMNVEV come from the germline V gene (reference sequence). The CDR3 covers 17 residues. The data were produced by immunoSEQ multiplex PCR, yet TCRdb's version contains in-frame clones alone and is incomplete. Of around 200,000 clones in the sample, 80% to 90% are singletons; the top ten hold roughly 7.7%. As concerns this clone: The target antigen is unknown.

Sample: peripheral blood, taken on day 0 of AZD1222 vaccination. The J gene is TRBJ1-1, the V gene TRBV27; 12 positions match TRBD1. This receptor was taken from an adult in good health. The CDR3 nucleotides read TGTGCCAGCAGTTTATCCGGGACAGGGGGCGGGAACACTGAAGCTTTCTTT. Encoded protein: CASSLSGTGGGNTEAFF.